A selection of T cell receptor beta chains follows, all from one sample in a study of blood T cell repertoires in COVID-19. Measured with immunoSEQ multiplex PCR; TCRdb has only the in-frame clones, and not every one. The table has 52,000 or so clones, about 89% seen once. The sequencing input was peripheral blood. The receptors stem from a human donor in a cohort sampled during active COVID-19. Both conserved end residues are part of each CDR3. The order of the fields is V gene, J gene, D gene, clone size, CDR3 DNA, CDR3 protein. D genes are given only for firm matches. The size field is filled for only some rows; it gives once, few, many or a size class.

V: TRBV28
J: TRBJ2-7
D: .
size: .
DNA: TGTGCCAGCACCATGACAGGAGCCCTCTACGAGCAGTACTTC
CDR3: CASTMTGALYEQYF

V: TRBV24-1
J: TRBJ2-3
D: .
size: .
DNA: TGTGCCACCAGCCCGGGGGGCACAGATACGCAGTATTTT
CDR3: CATSPGGTDTQYF

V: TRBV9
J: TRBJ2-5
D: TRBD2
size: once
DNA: TGTGCCACCGGGAGCGGGGGGGCGACAGAGACCCAGTACTTC
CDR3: CATGSGGATETQYF

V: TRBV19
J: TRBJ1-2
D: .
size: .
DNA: TGTGCCAGTAGTATAGTAAGACTGGGAGCGTTCGGCTACACCTTC
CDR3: CASSIVRLGAFGYTF

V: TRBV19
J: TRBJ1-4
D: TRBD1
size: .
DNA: TGTGCCAGTACTGTGACAGGGTCAAATGAAAAACTGTTTTTT
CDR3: CASTVTGSNEKLFF

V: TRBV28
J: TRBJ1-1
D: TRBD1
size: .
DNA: TGTGCCAGCAGTTCAAGACAGGGGCGAGCTTTCTTT
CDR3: CASSSRQGRAFF

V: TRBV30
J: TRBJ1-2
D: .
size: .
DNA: TGTGCCTGGAGTCAACCAGCAGGGGAAGGCTACACCTTC
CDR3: CAWSQPAGEGYTF

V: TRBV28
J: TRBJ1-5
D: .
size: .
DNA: TGTGCCAGCAGTTTTCAGGGGATTCAGCCCCAGCATTTT
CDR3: CASSFQGIQPQHF

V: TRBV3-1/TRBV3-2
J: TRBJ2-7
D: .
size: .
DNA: TGTGCCAGCAGCCAAGATCCCGTTTCCTACGAGCAGTACTTC
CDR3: CASSQDPVSYEQYF

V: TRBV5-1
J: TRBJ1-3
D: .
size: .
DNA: TGCGCCAGCAGTCCGACAGATGGGGGAAACACCATATATTTT
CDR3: CASSPTDGGNTIYF

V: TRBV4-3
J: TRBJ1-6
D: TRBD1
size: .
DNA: TGCGCCAGCAGCCAAGCCGGGACAGGGGATTCACCCCTCCACTTT
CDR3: CASSQAGTGDSPLHF

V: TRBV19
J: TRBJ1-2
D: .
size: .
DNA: TGTGCCAGTAGTATAGGGGCCCGCGACGCTAACTATGGCTACACCTTC
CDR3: CASSIGARDANYGYTF

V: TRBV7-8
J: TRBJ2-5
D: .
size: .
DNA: TGTGCCAGCAGCTTAGCGGTAGGGCGGGAAGAGACCCAGTACTTC
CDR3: CASSLAVGREETQYF

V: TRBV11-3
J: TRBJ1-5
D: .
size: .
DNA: TGTGCCAGCAGCTTGACAGCCTGGGAGCCCCAGCATTTT
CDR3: CASSLTAWEPQHF

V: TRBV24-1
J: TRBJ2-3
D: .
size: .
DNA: TGTGCCACCAGTGATTTGAAGCCAGGGCATATCACAGATACGCAGTATTTT
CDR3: CATSDLKPGHITDTQYF

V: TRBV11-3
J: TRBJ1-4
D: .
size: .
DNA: TGTGCCAGCAGGGATGGGCCCGTCGAAAAACTGTTTTTT
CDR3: CASRDGPVEKLFF

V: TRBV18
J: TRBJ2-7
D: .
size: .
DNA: TGTGCCAGCTCACCACAGGCCGGGGACGAGCAGTACTTC
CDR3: CASSPQAGDEQYF

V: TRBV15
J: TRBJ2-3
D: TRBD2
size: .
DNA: TGTGCCACCAGCAGAGAGATAGCGGGAGGGGGAGATACGCAGTATTTT
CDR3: CATSREIAGGGDTQYF

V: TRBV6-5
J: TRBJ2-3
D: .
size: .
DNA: TGTGCCAGCTGGGGGATGGGGGGGCGCACAGATACGCAGTATTTT
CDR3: CASWGMGGRTDTQYF

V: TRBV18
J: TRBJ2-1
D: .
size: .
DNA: TGTGCCAGCTCACCAGTTCTGGGACAGGGGACGACTAGCGGGAAAGGTGAGCAGTTCTTC
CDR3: CASSPVLGQGTTSGKGEQFF